This TCR beta chain was sequenced in a study of Graves' ophthalmopathy and Graves' hyperthyroidism. This CDR3 is built from 12 residues. The V end lost 8 bases, the J end lost 2 bases, and 9 bases lay between the germline ends. Germline V CDR1 and CDR2: MNHEY, SVGAGI. This clonotype was counted many times. Exclusion covered patients with other autoimmune diseases or uncontrolled infections (as well as pregnancy or lactation). For repertoire sequencing, the TCR beta CDR3 regions were amplified from RNA transcripts. HTBI primers were used in a first-round RT-PCR, which preceded a second-round multiplex PCR. TCRdb re-derived calls from the multiplex PCR reads in MiXCR, one entry per CDR3 protein. The table shows 650,000 to 800,000 distinct CDR3 sequences, with more than 40% occurring only once.

Sequenced: peripheral blood. The clonotype comes from an adult man with Graves' ophthalmopathy. This chain connects TRBV6-5 to TRBJ1-1; D may be TRBD1 (5 bases). Here the CDR3 reads CASGTPNTEAFF. Here the CDR3 DNA reads TGTGCCAGCGGGACTCCCAACACTGAAGCTTTCTTT.